This entry features one T cell receptor beta chain sequence. Its antigen is unknown. The record has no base qualities; no much larger clone is one base away. The data are from a study of blood T cell repertoires in COVID-19 (TCRdb year 2020). The study in broad terms: Samples covering the acute and convalescent phases of COVID-19 were provided by collaborators in the United States, Italy and Spain. The material from the prospective study consisted of cDNA or gDNA derived from T cells, B-cell-depleted T cells, or PBMCs. Subjects who had been exposed to COVID-19, were actively infected with it, or had recovered from it provided the deeply sampled blood TCRbeta repertoires that made up the dataset. The repertoires were released in a freely available public database meant as a resource for research on the immune response to SARS-CoV-2. The samples were drawn from the first 160 participants of the ongoing ImmuneRACE study and from under 1,500 subjects provided by 6 global collaborators. The sample metadata nearly always contained a de-identified subject ID, COVID-19 status, age in years and sex. Where available, HLA class I and class II types were taken from metadata supplied by the sample provider and were not determined by assay-based typing. Here is what the overall study found, with its caveats: Clinical and demographic metadata were provided uncurated, with the amount varying by source and participant.

Collaborating institutions collected whole blood in K2EDTA tubes following their own protocols. For TCRbeta analysis, collaborators shipped samples as frozen whole blood, isolated PBMCs, or DNA extracted from either of those sample types. Measured from the cysteine to the phenylalanine, the CDR3 is 15 residues long. The read is trimmed to its CDR3 DNA, 45 bases read in frame from base 1. V is reduced by 6 bases and J by 0 bases, leaving a spacing of 11 bases between them. Looking up the germline V gene yields CDR1 SNHLY and CDR2 FYNNEI. TCRbeta CDR3 regions were amplified from genomic DNA by means of the immunoSEQ Assay, a bias-controlled multiplex PCR. Under the source paper's analysis protocol: The number of nucleated cells in each sample was estimated from the amplification of reference gene primers within the assay. Sequence reads were collapsed and filtered to measure the absolute abundance of every unique TCRbeta CDR3 rearrangement. Productive Simpson clonality was computed per sample as the square root of Simpson's diversity index over productive rearrangements. TCRdb carries this immuneACCESS record with in-frame sequences only. Its versions omit some clonotypes, under half of them owing to an unresolved V gene in the studies checked, with the rest unexplained. That table supplies the V and J calls and clone size; D and trimming were determined from the DNA. The sample yields 65,000 to 95,000 clones; 78% were counted once. The ten biggest clones cover about a sixth of the sample.

This clonotype was obtained from a human donor in a cohort sampled during active COVID-19. Sample: peripheral blood. The chain couples TRBV2 to TRBJ1-4; the D gene is possibly TRBD1, with 5 bases matching. The nucleotide sequence is given as TGTGCCAGCAGAGCCTCGGGGGCAACTAATGAAAAACTGTTTTTT. Its translation is CASRASGATNEKLFF.